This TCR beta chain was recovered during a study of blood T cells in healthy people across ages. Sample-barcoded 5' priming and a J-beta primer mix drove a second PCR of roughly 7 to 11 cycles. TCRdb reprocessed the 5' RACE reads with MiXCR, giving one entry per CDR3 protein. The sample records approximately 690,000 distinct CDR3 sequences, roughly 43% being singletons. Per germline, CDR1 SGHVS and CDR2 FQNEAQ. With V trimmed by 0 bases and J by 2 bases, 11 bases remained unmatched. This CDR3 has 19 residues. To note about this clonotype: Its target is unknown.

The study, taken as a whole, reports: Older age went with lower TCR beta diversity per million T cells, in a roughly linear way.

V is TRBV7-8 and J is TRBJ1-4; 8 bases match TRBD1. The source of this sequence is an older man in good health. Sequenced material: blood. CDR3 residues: CASSLADRGSPPTNEKLFF. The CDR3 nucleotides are TGTGCCAGCAGCTTAGCCGACAGGGGAAGCCCGCCTACTAATGAAAAACTGTTTTTT.